This T cell receptor beta chain was sequenced during a study of CD8+ T cells in alopecia areata. General study results and limits: Tofacitinib yielded significantly lower scalp clonality and fewer expanded CD8+ clones among the top 100.

Trimming pared 2 bases from V and 4 bases from J, leaving 10 bases between. CDR3 length: 13 amino acids. The germline V gene encodes CDR1 SGHRS and CDR2 YFSETQ. Points on this clone: The target antigen is unknown.

Treatment in this sample: oral pan-JAK inhibitor, 5-10 mg twice daily. Reverse transcribed after extraction, RNA yielded cDNA as the sequencing template. The protocol was immunoSEQ multiplex PCR, while the TCRdb copy is restricted to in-frame clones and leaves out a portion. The data show some 200,000 clones, roughly 60% seen once. The sequenced sample was CD4+ T cells sorted from blood, obtained at week 24, from a patient treated with tofacitinib. J is TRBJ2-7 and V is TRBV5-1, with TRBD2 as a possible D gene (6 bases). This clonotype was obtained from a human donor with alopecia areata. The CDR3 region has the DNA TGCGCCAGCAGCTTCGGGAGTAAGTACGAGCAGTACTTC. Translated, it gives CASSFGSKYEQYF. The variable domain in full, completed from reference TRBV5-1 and TRBJ2-7, reads KAGVTQTPRYLIKTRGQQVTLSCSPISGHRSVSWYQQTPGQGLQFLFEYFSETQRNKGNFPGRFSGRQFSNSRSEMNVSTLELGDSALYLCASSFGSKYEQYFGPGTRLTVT.